This T cell receptor beta chain was identified during a study of cytomegalovirus exposure and HLA in healthy donors. About this clone itself: Its antigen is still unknown.

Overall study results and limits: Most TCR sequences were seen very rarely across donors, but some public TCRs occurred in many. A classifier reportedly called cytomegalovirus status with high sensitivity and specificity.

Sequencing used immunoSEQ multiplex PCR; TCRdb keeps in-frame clones, though not all of them. The sample lists about 120,000 clones; 80% to 90% were seen once. Separation from the roughly 700-subject first cohort characterized the roughly 120-subject validation cohort, to which the donors belonged. This CDR3 contains 14 residues. The germline V gene has CDR1 WNHNN and CDR2 SYGVQD (reference sequence). J was trimmed by 8 bases and V by 4 bases; bases with no gene match: 7. The clonotype originates from a woman between 18 and 30 years old in good health and CMV-seronegative. The V gene is TRBV10-1, the J gene TRBJ2-1; the match to TRBD2 covers 8 bases. The sample consisted of PBMCs. The DNA for the CDR3 is TGCGCCAGCAGTGGGGGACTAGTGGGCGATGAGCAGTTCTTC. Its protein is CASSGGLVGDEQFF.